This is a list of T cell receptor beta chains from one sample in a study of CD8 T cells in Susac syndrome. TCRdb analysed the immunoSEQ multiplex PCR reads with MiXCR anew, one entry per CDR3 protein. The table shows 65,000 to 85,000 distinct CDR3 sequences, with approximately 93% occurring only once. Material for sequencing was CD8+ T cells from PBMCs. Receptors originate from a human donor with Susac syndrome. Both conserved end residues are part of each CDR3. A D gene is named only where the DNA matches it firmly.

J gene	V gene	D gene	CDR3 protein	CDR3 DNA
TRBJ1-2	TRBV27	.	CASVAGGFTNYGYTF	TGTGCCAGCGTGGCGGGCGGGTTCACTAACTATGGCTACACCTTC
TRBJ1-1	TRBV11-3	.	CASSLEGNIDTEAFF	TGTGCCAGCAGCTTAGAAGGAAATATCGACACTGAAGCTTTCTTT
TRBJ1-1	TRBV9	TRBD1	CASSVAGQGGTEAFF	TGTGCCAGCAGCGTAGCCGGACAGGGAGGCACTGAAGCTTTCTTT
TRBJ1-2	TRBV12-3/TRBV12-4	.	CASSPQGGNYGYTF	TGTGCCAGCAGTCCACAGGGTGGGAACTATGGCTACACCTTC
TRBJ1-5	TRBV5-1	.	CASSLGGQQPQHF	TGCGCCAGCAGCTTAGGAGGGCAACAGCCCCAGCATTTT
TRBJ1-1	TRBV9	.	CASSADVNTEAFF	TGTGCCAGCAGCGCAGATGTTAACACTGAAGCTTTCTTT
TRBJ1-6	TRBV5-1	TRBD1	CASSLSWDRVVNSPLHF	TGCGCCAGCAGCTTATCTTGGGACAGGGTGGTGAATTCACCCCTCCACTTT
TRBJ1-5	TRBV30	TRBD1	CAWSGDREQPQHF	TGTGCCTGGAGTGGAGACAGGGAACAGCCCCAGCATTTT
TRBJ1-2	TRBV27	TRBD1	CASSFYEAGGADGYTF	TGTGCCAGCAGTTTCTATGAAGCAGGGGGAGCGGATGGCTACACCTTC
TRBJ2-1	TRBV5-1	TRBD2	CASTLAGNNEQFF	TGCGCCAGCACACTAGCGGGTAACAATGAGCAGTTCTTC
TRBJ2-1	TRBV29-1	.	CSVEDHEGNEQFF	TGCAGCGTTGAAGATCATGAGGGCAATGAGCAGTTCTTC
TRBJ2-7	TRBV3-1	TRBD1	CASSHGTGGLSSYEQYF	TGTGCCAGCAGCCACGGGACAGGGGGCTTGAGCTCCTACGAGCAGTACTTC